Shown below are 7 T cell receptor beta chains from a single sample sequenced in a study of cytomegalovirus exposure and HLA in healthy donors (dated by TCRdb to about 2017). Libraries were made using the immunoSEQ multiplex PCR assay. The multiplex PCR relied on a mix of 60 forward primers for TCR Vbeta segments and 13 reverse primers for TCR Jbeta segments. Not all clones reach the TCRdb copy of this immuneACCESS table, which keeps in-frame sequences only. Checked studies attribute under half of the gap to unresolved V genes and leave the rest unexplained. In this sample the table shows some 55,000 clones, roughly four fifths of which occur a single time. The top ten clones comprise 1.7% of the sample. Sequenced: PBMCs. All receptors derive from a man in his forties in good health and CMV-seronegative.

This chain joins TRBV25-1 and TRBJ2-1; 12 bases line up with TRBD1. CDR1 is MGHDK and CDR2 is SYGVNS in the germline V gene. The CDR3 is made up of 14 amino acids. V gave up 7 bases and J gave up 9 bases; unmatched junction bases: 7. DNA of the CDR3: TGTGCCAGCACCTCGGGACAGGGGGCCGGTGAGCAGTTCTTC. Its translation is CASTSGQGAGEQFF.

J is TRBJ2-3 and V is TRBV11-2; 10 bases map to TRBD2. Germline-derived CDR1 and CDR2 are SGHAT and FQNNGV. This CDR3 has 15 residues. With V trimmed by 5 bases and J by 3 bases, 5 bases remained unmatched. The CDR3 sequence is CASSPSGRGTDTQYF. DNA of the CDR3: TGTGCCAGCAGCCCGAGCGGGAGGGGAACAGATACGCAGTATTTT.

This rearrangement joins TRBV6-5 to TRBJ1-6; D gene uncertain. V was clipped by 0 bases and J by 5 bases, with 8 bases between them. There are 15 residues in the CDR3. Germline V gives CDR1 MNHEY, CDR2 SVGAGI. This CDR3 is CASSYSGLDNSPLHF. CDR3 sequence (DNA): TGTGCCAGCAGTTACTCCGGACTAGATAATTCACCCCTCCACTTT.

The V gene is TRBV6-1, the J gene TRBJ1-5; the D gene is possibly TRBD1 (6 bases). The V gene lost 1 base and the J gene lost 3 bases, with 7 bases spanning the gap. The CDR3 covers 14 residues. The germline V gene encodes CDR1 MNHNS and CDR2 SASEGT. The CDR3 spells CASSEGQANQPQHF. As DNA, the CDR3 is TGTGCCAGCAGTGAAGGACAGGCCAATCAGCCCCAGCATTTT.

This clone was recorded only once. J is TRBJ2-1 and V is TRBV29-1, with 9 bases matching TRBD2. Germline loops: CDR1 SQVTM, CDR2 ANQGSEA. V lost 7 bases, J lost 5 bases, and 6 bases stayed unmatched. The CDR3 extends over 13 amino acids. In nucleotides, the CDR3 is TGCAGCGAAAGCGGGGGGACCCACAATGAGCAGTTCTTC. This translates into CSESGGTHNEQFF.

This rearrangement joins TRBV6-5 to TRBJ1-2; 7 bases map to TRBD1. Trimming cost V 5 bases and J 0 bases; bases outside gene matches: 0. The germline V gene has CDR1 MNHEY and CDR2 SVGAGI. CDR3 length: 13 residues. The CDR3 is CASSTGANYGYTF. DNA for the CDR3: TGTGCCAGCAGTACAGGGGCTAACTATGGCTACACCTTC.

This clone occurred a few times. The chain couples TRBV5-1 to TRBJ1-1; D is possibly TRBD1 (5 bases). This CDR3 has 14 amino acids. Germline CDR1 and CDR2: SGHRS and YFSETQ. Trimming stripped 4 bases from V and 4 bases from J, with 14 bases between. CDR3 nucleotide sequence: TGCGCCAGCAGCACCGAAGGACATTTCACTGAAGCTTTCTTT. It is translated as CASSTEGHFTEAFF.